The clone carrying this T cell receptor beta chain was counted at least ten times. Its target is unknown. This sample's time point: newly diagnosed GD, antithyroid drugs for less than 3 months. PBMCs were the source of the RNA used for TCR sequencing. This sample was taken from a study of regulatory T cells in long-lasting Graves disease. General study points: Persistent disease was associated with favored TRBV28 usage and with favored use of TRBJ1-2 and TRBJ2-5.

This CDR3 contains 10 residues. Germline-derived CDR1 and CDR2 are SQVTM and ANQGSEA. Trimming left V 3 bases short and J 3 bases short, with 2 bases between. Combining iRepertoire HTBI primers with Arm-PCR of CDR3 regions, the authors built TCR beta libraries. As handled by the study authors: Some 60 TRBV and some 14 TRBJ segments were identified across samples. One entry per CDR3 protein, called by TCRdb with MiXCR from the multiplex PCR reads. TCRdb's processing, not the study's, gives the V and J calls here. The table records over 450,000 distinct CDR3 sequences, approximately 12% of them present only once. This same sample was also taken into another study, of T cells in Graves' hyperthyroidism and ophthalmopathy. That source reports: Investigators excluded patients with uncontrolled infection, other autoimmune disease, pregnancy or lactation.

This TCR came from a woman aged 25-40 years with Graves disease. This material consisted of peripheral blood mononuclear cells (PBMCs), taken at new diagnosis, from a patient treated with antithyroid drugs. The chain joins TRBV29-1 to TRBJ1-2; no reliable D call. This chain's CDR3 is CSVDYYGYTF. CDR3 in DNA: TGCAGCGTTGACTACTATGGCTACACCTTC.